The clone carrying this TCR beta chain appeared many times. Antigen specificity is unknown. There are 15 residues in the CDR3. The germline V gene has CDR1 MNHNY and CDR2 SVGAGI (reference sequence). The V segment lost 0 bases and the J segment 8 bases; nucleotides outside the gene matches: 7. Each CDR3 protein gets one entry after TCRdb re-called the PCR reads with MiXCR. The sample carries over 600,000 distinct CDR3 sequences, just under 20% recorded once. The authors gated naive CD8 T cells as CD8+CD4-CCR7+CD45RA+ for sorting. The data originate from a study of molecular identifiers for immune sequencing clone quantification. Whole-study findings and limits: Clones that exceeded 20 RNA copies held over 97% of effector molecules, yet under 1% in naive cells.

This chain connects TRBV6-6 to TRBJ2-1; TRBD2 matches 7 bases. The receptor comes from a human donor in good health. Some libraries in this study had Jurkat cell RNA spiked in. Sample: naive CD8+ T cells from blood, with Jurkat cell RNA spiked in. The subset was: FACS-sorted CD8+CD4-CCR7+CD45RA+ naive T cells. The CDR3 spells CASSYSGGGPYEQFF. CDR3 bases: TGTGCCAGCAGTTACTCTGGGGGAGGGCCCTATGAGCAGTTCTTC.